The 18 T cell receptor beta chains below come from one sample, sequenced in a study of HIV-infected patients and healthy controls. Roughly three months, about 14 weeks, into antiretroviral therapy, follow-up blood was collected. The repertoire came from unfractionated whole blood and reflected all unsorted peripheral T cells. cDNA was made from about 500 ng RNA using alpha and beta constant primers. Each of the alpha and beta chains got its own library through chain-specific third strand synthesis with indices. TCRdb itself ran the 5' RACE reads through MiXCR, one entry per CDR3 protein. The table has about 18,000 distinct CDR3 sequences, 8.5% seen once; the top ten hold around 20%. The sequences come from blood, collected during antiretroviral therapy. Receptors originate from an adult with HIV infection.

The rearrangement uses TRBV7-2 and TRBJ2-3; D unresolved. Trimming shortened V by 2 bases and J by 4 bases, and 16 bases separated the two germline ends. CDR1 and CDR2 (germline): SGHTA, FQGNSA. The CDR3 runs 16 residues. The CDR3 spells CASSLLISSVPDTQYF. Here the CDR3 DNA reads TGTGCCAGCAGCTTACTAATCTCTAGTGTCCCAGATACGCAGTATTTT.

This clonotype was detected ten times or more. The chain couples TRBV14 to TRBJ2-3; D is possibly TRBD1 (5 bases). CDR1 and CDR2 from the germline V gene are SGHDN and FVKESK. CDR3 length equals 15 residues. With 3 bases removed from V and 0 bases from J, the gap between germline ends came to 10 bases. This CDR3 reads CASSHWTLSTDTQYF. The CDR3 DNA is TGTGCCAGCAGCCACTGGACACTTAGCACAGATACGCAGTATTTT.

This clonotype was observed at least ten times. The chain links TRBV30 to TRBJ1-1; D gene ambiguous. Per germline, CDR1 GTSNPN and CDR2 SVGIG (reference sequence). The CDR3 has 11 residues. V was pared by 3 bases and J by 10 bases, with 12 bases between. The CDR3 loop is CAWRPSLRAFF. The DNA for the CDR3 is TGTGCCTGGAGGCCCAGTCTGAGAGCTTTCTTT. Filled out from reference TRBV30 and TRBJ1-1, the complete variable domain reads SQTIHQWPATLVQPVGSPLSLECTVEGTSNPNLYWYRQAAGRGLQLLFYSVGIGQISSEVPQNLSASRPQDRQFILSSKKLLLSDSGFYLCAWRPSLRAFFGQGTRLTVV.

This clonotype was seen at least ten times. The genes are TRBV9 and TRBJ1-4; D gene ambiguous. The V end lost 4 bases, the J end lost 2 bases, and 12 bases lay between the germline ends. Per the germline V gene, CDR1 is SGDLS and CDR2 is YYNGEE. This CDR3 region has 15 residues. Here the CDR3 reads CASSRLEGTNEKLFF. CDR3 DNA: TGTGCCAGCAGCCGGTTGGAGGGTACTAATGAAAAACTGTTTTTT. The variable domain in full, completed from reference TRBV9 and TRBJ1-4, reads DSGVTQTPKHLITATGQRVTLRCSPRSGDLSVYWYQQSLDQGLQFLIQYYNGEERAKGNILERFSAQQFPDLHSELNLSSLELGDSALYFCASSRLEGTNEKLFFGSGTQLSVL.

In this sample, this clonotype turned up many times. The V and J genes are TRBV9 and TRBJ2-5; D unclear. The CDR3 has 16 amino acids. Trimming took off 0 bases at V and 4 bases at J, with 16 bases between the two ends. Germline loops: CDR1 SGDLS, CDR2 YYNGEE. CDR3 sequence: CASSVGFLTGGETQYF. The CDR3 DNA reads TGTGCCAGCAGCGTAGGGTTCCTCACTGGCGGAGAGACCCAGTACTTC.

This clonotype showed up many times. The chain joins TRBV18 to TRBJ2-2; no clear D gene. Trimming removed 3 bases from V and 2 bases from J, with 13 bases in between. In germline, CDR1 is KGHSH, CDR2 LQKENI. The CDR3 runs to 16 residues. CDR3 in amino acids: CASSPYNRGNTGELFF. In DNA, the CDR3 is TGTGCCAGCTCACCCTATAACCGAGGCAACACCGGGGAGCTGTTTTTT. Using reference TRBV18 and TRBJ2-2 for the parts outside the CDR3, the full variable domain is NAGVMQNPRHLVRRRGQEARLRCSPMKGHSHVYWYRQLPEEGLKFMVYLQKENIIDESGMPKERFSAEFPKEGPSILRIQQVVRGDSAAYFCASSPYNRGNTGELFFGEGSRLTVL.

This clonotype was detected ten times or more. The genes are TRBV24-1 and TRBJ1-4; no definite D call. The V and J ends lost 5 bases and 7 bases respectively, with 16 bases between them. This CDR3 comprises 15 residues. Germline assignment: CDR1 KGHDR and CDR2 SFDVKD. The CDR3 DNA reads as TGTGCCACCAGTGGCGCGACTCCCTCGGGTGAAAAACTGTTTTTT. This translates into CATSGATPSGEKLFF.

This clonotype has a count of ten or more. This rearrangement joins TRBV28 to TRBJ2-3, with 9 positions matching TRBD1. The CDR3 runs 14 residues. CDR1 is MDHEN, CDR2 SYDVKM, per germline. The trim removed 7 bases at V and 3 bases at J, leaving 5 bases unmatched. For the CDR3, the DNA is TGTGCCAGCATCCCGGGACAGGGTACAGATACGCAGTATTTT. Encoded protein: CASIPGQGTDTQYF.

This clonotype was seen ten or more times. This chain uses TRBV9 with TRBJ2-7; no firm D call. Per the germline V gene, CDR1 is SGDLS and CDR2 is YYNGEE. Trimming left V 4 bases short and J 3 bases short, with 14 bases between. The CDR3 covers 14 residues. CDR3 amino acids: CASSPRVSVYEQYF. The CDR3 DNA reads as TGTGCCAGCAGCCCCCGCGTGTCGGTCTACGAGCAGTACTTC.

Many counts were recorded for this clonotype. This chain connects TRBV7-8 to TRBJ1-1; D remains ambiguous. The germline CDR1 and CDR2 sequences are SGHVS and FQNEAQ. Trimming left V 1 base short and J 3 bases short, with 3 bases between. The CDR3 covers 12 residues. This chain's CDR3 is CASSLGYTEAFF. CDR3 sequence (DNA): TGTGCCAGCAGCTTAGGGTACACTGAAGCTTTCTTT.

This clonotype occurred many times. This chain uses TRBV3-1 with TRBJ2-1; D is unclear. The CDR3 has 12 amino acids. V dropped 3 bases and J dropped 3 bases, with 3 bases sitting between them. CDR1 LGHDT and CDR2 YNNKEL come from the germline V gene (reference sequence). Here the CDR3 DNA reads TGTGCCAGCAGCCACCTCTACAATGAGCAGTTCTTC. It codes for CASSHLYNEQFF.

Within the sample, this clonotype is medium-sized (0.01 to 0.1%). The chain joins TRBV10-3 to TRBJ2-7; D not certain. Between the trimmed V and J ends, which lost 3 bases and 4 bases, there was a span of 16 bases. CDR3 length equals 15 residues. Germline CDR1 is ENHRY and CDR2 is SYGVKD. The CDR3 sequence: CAISDYRALGYEQYF. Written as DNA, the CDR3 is TGTGCCATCAGTGATTACCGGGCCTTAGGGTACGAGCAGTACTTC.

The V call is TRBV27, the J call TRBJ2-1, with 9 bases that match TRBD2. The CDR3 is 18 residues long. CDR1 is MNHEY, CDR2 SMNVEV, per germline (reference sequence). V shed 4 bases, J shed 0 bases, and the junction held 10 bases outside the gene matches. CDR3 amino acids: CASSSRLAAFGSYNEQFF. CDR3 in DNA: TGTGCCAGCAGTTCCCGACTAGCGGCCTTTGGCTCCTACAATGAGCAGTTCTTC.

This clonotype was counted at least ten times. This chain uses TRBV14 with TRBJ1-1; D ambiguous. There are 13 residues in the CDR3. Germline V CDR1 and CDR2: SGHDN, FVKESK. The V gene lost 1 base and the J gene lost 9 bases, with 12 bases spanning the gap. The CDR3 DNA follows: TGTGCCAGCAGCCAAGTCGTAACGGACCAAGCTTTCTTT. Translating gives CASSQVVTDQAFF. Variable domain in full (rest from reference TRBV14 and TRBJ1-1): EAGVTQFPSHSVIEKGQTVTLRCDPISGHDNLYWYRRVMGKEIKFLLHFVKESKQDESGMPNNRFLAERTGGTYSTLKVQPAELEDSGVYFCASSQVVTDQAFFGQGTRLTVV.

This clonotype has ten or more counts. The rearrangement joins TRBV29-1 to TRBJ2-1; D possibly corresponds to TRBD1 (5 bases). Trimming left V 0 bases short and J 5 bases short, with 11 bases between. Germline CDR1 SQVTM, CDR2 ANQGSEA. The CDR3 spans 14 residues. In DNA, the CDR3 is TGCAGCGTTGAAGAAGTGGACACCCACAATGAGCAGTTCTTC. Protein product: CSVEEVDTHNEQFF.

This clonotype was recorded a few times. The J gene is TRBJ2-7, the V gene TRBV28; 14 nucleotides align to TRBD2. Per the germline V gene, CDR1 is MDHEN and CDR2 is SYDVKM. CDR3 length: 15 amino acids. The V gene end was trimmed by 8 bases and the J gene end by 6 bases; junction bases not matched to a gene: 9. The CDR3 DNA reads TGTGCCAGCTCCTGGACCGGGACTAGCGGGAGCGAGCAGTACTTC. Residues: CASSWTGTSGSEQYF.

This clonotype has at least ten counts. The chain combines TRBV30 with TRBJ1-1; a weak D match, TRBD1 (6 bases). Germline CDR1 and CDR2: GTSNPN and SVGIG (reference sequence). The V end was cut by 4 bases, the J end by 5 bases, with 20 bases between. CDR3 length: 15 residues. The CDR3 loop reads CAWIRQRQGRTEAFF. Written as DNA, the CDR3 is TGTGCCTGGATCCGCCAGAGGCAGGGGAGAACTGAAGCTTTCTTT.

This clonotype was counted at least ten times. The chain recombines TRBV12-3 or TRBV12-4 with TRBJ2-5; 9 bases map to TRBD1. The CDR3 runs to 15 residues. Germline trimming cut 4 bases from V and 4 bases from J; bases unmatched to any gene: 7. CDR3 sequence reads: CASSSTGGPRETQYF. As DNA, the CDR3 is TGTGCCAGCAGTTCCACAGGGGGCCCCCGAGAGACCCAGTACTTC.